The present TCR beta chain was sequenced within a study of T cells in women clearing cervical HPV infection. Whole-study context: Controls were women whose single incident HPV16 infection cleared within 12 months without precancer or cancer. Blood came at first lesion visit for cases, post-clearance for controls. Study results and caveats: CIN3+ cases had significantly higher TCR richness than controls; evenness did not differ.

Germline V gene sequence: CDR1 SEHNR, CDR2 FQNEAQ (reference sequence). The CDR3 covers 13 residues. Repertoires were generated with immunoSEQ multiplex PCR, while TCRdb's copy carries only in-frame clones and drops some. Its listing shows 30,000 to 40,000 clones. Notes on this clone: Its antigen is still unknown. One end of the junction fails to match germline, which may point to a read error. The read falls 3 residues short of the CDR3 end, and the missing part is taken from the germline J gene. Other DNA sequences within the sample encode an identical CDR3.

The sequence was obtained from a woman aged 18 to 75 with a cervical HPV16 infection that either progressed to CIN3+ or cleared (not recorded which). Sequencing was done on a sample of blood buffy coat. The V and J genes are TRBV7-9 and TRBJ1-3; D might be TRBD1 (6 bases). Incomplete CDR3 DNA: TGTGCCAGCACGACAGGCCAAGGAAACACA. It is translated as CASTTGQGNT. The whole CDR3 sequence reads CASTTGQGNTIYF.